This T cell receptor (beta chain) was identified in a study of blood T cell repertoires in COVID-19. Study summary: Sites in the United States, Italy and Spain provided acute and convalescent COVID-19 samples.

Study processing details: For nucleated cells, counts were estimated from reference gene primer amplification. Produced via immunoSEQ multiplex PCR; TCRdb's table is partial and in-frame only. V, J and clone size were drawn from that table, and D and trimming were deduced from the DNA. The sample lists about 65,000 clones, approximately 77% occurring once. This TCR was sampled from a human donor in a cohort sampled during active COVID-19. Sequences were obtained from peripheral blood.

CDR3 sequence: CASGLVVGALGTDTQYF. The CDR3 nucleotides are TGTGCTAGTGGTTTGGTAGTGGGGGCTCTTGGCACAGATACGCAGTATTTT. The rearrangement links TRBV12-5 to TRBJ2-3; a possible D gene is TRBD1 (6 bases). Trimming removed 0 bases from V and 1 base from J, with 14 bases in between. CDR3 length equals 17 residues. Germline V CDR1 and CDR2: LGHNT, FRNRAP. The whole variable domain, remainder taken from reference TRBV12-5 and TRBJ2-3, is DARVTQTPRHKVTEMGQEVTMRCQPILGHNTVFWYRQTMMQGLELLAYFRNRAPLDDSGMPKDRFSAEMPDATLATLKIQPSEPRDSAVYFCASGLVVGALGTDTQYFGPGTRLTVL.